This T cell receptor (beta chain) was captured in a study of blood T cell repertoires in COVID-19. CDR1 and CDR2 from the germline V gene are SGHTA and FQGNSA. CDR3 length equals 14 residues. Losses at the gene ends were 5 bases for V and 1 base for J; bases not matched to a gene: 3. Sequenced by immunoSEQ multiplex PCR; TCRdb stores in-frame clones only, minus some. The top ten hold roughly 2.7% of the sample, which has hundreds of thousands of clones, about four fifths seen once. This TCR was sampled from a woman in her thirties or forties with active or convalescent COVID-19. Source material: peripheral blood. The gene calls are TRBV7-2 and TRBJ2-3; TRBD2 matches at 7 bases. The CDR3, as DNA: TGTGCCAGCAGCCCTAGCGGAGGCACAGATACGCAGTATTTT. Translating it yields CASSPSGGTDTQYF.